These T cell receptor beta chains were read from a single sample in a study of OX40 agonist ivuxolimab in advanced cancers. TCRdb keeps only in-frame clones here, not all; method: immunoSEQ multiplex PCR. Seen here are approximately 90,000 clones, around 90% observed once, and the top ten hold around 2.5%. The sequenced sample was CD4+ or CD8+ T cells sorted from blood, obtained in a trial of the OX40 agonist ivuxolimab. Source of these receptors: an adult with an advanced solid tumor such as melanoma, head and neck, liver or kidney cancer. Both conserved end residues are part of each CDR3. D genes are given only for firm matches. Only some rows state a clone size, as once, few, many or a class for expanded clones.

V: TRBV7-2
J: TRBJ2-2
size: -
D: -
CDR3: CASIETGMRGNTGELFF
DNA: TGTGCCAGCATCGAGACGGGGATGCGGGGGAACACCGGGGAGCTGTTTTTT

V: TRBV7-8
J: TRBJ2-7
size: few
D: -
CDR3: CASSLEGRYEQYF
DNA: TGTGCCAGCAGCTTAGAGGGGAGGTACGAGCAGTACTTC

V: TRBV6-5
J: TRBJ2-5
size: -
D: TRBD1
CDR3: CASSYGQGPETQYF
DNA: TGTGCCAGCAGTTACGGACAGGGTCCAGAGACCCAGTACTTC

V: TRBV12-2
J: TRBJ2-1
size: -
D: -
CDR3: CASRFFYRPRTSEPLNEQFF
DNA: TGTGCAAGTCGCTTCTTTTACCGGCCACGGACTAGCGAGCCCCTCAATGAGCAGTTCTTC

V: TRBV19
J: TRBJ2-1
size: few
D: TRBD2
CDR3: CASSIAGTRVDNEQFF
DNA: TGTGCCAGTAGTATCGCAGGGACTAGAGTTGACAATGAGCAGTTCTTC

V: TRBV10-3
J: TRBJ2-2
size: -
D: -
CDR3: CAISGPTGELFF
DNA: TGTGCCATCAGTGGCCCGACCGGGGAGCTGTTTTTT

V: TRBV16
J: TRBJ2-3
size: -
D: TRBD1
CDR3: CASSQTRTGTDTQYF
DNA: TGTGCCAGCAGCCAAACCAGGACAGGGACAGATACGCAGTATTTT

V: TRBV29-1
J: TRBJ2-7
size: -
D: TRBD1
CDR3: CSAPTGAYEQYF
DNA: TGCAGCGCCCCGACAGGGGCCTACGAGCAGTACTTC

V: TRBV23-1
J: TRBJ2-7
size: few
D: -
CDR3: CASSRICGAKEQGYEQYF
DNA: TGCGCCAGCAGTCGCATTTGCGGGGCCAAGGAACAAGGGTACGAGCAGTACTTC

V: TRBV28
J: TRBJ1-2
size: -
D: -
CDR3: CASSLQGTSYGYTF
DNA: TGTGCCAGCAGTTTACAAGGCACCAGTTATGGCTACACCTTC

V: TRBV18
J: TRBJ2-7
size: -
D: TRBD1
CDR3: CASSQGQGVGSYEQYF
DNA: TGTGCCAGCTCACAGGGACAGGGGGTAGGATCCTACGAGCAGTACTTC

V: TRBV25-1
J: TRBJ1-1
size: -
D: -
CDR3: CASVGRVTTEAFF
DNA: TGTGCCAGCGTAGGGAGGGTGACGACTGAAGCTTTCTTT

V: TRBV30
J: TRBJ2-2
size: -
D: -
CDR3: CAWCHWVANTGELFF
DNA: TGTGCCTGGTGTCACTGGGTCGCGAACACCGGGGAGCTGTTTTTT

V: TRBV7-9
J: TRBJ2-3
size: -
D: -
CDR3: CASSLDLGGSTDTQYF
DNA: TGTGCCAGCAGCTTAGACTTAGGGGGGAGCACAGATACGCAGTATTTT

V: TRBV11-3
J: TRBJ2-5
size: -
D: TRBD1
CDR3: CASSLASGGQETQYF
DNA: TGTGCCAGCAGCTTAGCTTCAGGGGGCCAAGAGACCCAGTACTTC